Listed below are T cell receptor beta chains from one sample, sequenced in a study of T cell responses to AZD1222 COVID-19 vaccine. Method: immunoSEQ multiplex PCR; TCRdb's copy keeps in-frame clones and lacks some. The top ten clones hold roughly 6% of a sample with approximately 150,000 clones, about 90% of them seen once. Sequences were derived from peripheral blood, sampled 28 days after the second AZD1222 dose. Every receptor here comes from an adult who received the AZD1222 COVID-19 vaccine. Both conserved end residues are part of each CDR3. Fields, in order: D gene, J gene, V gene, CDR3 length, clone size, CDR3 protein, CDR3 DNA. A D gene is named only where the DNA matches it firmly. Clone size is given for some rows only: seen once, a few or many times, or a class if the clone is expanded.

D: TRBD2
J: TRBJ2-3
V: TRBV5-1
length: 14
size: .
CDR3: CASSFGRPGDTQYF
DNA: TGCGCCAGCAGCTTCGGGAGGCCGGGAGATACGCAGTATTTT

D: .
J: TRBJ1-2
V: TRBV30
length: 13
size: .
CDR3: CAWSVQGDYGYTF
DNA: TGTGCCTGGAGTGTACAAGGGGACTATGGCTACACCTTC

D: .
J: TRBJ1-3
V: TRBV6-6
length: 15
size: .
CDR3: CASSYGGVSGNTIYF
DNA: TGTGCCAGCAGTTACGGGGGAGTCTCTGGAAACACCATATATTTT

D: .
J: TRBJ1-5
V: TRBV29-1
length: 12
size: .
CDR3: CSVTDINQPQHF
DNA: TGCAGCGTTACGGACATTAATCAGCCCCAGCATTTT

D: TRBD1
J: TRBJ1-6
V: TRBV2
length: 14
size: .
CDR3: CASSPDRDNSPLHF
DNA: TGTGCCAGCAGTCCGGACAGGGATAATTCACCCCTCCACTTT

D: TRBD2
J: TRBJ2-5
V: TRBV14
length: 17
size: .
CDR3: CASSQDTGKRGGETQYF
DNA: TGTGCCAGCAGCCAAGATACCGGGAAGCGCGGGGGGGAGACCCAGTACTTC

D: .
J: TRBJ2-1
V: TRBV24-1
length: 16
size: .
CDR3: CATSDSSGGVENEQFF
DNA: TGTGCCACCAGTGATTCCTCAGGCGGGGTAGAGAATGAGCAGTTCTTC

D: TRBD2
J: TRBJ2-1
V: TRBV7-6
length: 15
size: .
CDR3: CASSLVAGVGNEQFF
DNA: TGTGCCAGCAGCTTAGTGGCGGGAGTAGGCAATGAGCAGTTCTTC

D: .
J: TRBJ2-1
V: TRBV3-1/TRBV3-2
length: 14
size: once
CDR3: CASSQGRAGVEQFF
DNA: TGTGCCAGCAGCCAGGGGCGCGCCGGCGTTGAGCAGTTCTTC

D: TRBD2
J: TRBJ2-1
V: TRBV5-1
length: 21
size: .
CDR3: CASTRRPGLTTLAEGYNEQFF
DNA: TGCGCCAGCACGCGGAGACCGGGACTGACGACTCTAGCGGAAGGGTACAATGAGCAGTTCTTC

D: .
J: TRBJ1-3
V: TRBV7-9
length: 16
size: once
CDR3: CASSRVLDSSGNTIYF
DNA: TGTGCCAGCAGCCGGGTCTTGGACAGCTCTGGAAACACCATATATTTT

D: TRBD2
J: TRBJ2-5
V: TRBV5-1
length: 15
size: .
CDR3: CASSFSGRNQETQYF
DNA: TGCGCCAGCAGCTTTAGCGGGAGGAACCAAGAGACCCAGTACTTC

D: .
J: TRBJ2-1
V: TRBV2
length: 12
size: .
CDR3: CASTPPALTQFF
DNA: TGTGCCAGCACCCCCCCGGCCCTGACCCAGTTCTTC

D: TRBD1
J: TRBJ1-2
V: TRBV3-1/TRBV3-2
length: 15
size: .
CDR3: CASSQERGQRNGYTF
DNA: TGTGCCAGCAGCCAAGAGCGGGGACAGAGAAATGGCTACACCTTC